Listed below are T cell receptor beta chains from one sample, sequenced in a study of human T cells and chemical hapten exposure. MiXCR was run by TCRdb on the RACE reads, yielding one entry per CDR3 protein. There are about 290,000 distinct CDR3 sequences in the sample; around 7.7% occur only once, and 1.2% lies in the top ten. The specimen comprised whole blood, sampled in connection with sensitization to the hapten diphenylcyclopropenone (DPC). These receptors were obtained from a man in his late teens or twenties with alopecia areata. Some clones in this sample may be carry-over from other donors' samples. CDR3s include the opening cysteine and the closing phenylalanine or tryptophan. Each record gives: CDR3 length, J gene, V gene, D gene, CDR3 protein. The D gene is left open where the match is weak.

>16|TRBJ1-2|TRBV4-3|TRBD1
CASSQDTGDTYYGYTF
>19|TRBJ2-1|TRBV29-1|TRBD2
CSASPGLAGGPISYNEQFF
>19|TRBJ2-3|TRBV4-1|TRBD1
CASRPRSLDRGAITDTQYF
>17|TRBJ2-1|TRBV7-2|.
CASSLEGAGSSYNEQFF
>13|TRBJ1-1|TRBV6-2/TRBV6-3|.
CASRQGGYTEAFF
>15|TRBJ1-1|TRBV7-2|.
CASSRGTLRYTEAFF
>15|TRBJ1-1|TRBV7-2|.
CASSSQSTMNTEAFF
>15|TRBJ1-5|TRBV7-6|TRBD1
CASSARTGRNQPQHF
>15|TRBJ1-3|TRBV7-6|.
CASSKGVNSGNTIYF
>16|TRBJ1-4|TRBV6-1|.
CASSVQGPATNEKLFF
>19|TRBJ1-4|TRBV7-2|TRBD1
CASSLASSYETGKNEKLFF
>15|TRBJ2-1|TRBV7-3|.
CASSLSATSVDEQFF
>11|TRBJ1-1|TRBV20-1|.
CSARAGWEAFF
>15|TRBJ1-6|TRBV6-2/TRBV6-3|TRBD1
CASSYFRQGDSPLHF
>12|TRBJ1-1|TRBV5-1|.
CASSLVDNEAFF
>16|TRBJ1-4|TRBV15|.
CATSSEPVATNEKLFF
>18|TRBJ1-2|TRBV19|.
CASSIDRGERLAFYGYTF